What follows is one T cell receptor beta chain and its context. What this receptor recognizes is not known. No much larger clone exists at a distance of one base, and base qualities are not known. The germline V gene (reference sequence) gives CDR1 as MNHEY and CDR2 as SMNVEV. Spanning cysteine to phenylalanine, the CDR3 consists of 13 amino acids. Only CDR3 DNA is held: 39 bases, read in frame from base 1. The V and J ends are trimmed by 5 bases and 1 base, leaving 8 bases between them. The library was built by means of the immunoSEQ multiplex PCR assay. This immuneACCESS table, as held by TCRdb, lists in-frame sequences with V and J called but not all clones. Of the missing ones, under half trace to an unresolved V gene in checked studies; the others have no known cause. Across this sample there are just under 100,000 clones, with 80% to 95% seen only once. The top ten clones comprise roughly 0.99% of the sample.

The source of the sample is a study of T cell changes during pregnancy in multiple sclerosis (dated by TCRdb to 2018 to 2020). About the investigation overall: The study examined how the T cell repertoire changed over the course of pregnancy in women with multiple sclerosis.

This material consisted of peripheral blood, taken after pregnancy. The origin of this receptor is a female donor with multiple sclerosis, enrolled in a pregnancy study. Recombination connected TRBV27 to TRBJ1-1; the D segment could be TRBD1, given 5 matching bases. For the CDR3, the sequence is CASSTGSNTEAFF. The nucleotides read TGTGCCAGCAGTACAGGTTCGAACACTGAAGCTTTCTTT.